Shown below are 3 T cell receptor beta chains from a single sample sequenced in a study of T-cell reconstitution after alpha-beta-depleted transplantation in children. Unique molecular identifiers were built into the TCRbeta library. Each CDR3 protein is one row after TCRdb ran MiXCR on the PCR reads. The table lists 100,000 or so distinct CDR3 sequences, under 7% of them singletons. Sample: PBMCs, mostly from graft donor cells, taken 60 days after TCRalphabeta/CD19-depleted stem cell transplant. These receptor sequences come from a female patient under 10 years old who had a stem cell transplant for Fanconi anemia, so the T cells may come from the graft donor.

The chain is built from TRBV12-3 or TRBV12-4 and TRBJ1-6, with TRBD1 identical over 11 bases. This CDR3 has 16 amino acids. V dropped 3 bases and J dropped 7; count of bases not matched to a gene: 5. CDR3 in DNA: TGTGCCAGCAGTTTGATGGGACAGGGGGGCAATTCACCCCTCCACTTT. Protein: CASSLMGQGGNSPLHF.

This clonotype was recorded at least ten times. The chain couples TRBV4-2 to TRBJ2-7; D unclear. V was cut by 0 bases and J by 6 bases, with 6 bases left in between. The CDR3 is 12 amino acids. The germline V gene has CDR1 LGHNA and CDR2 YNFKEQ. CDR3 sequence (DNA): TGTGCCAGCAGCCAAGAGAGGACCGAGCAGTACTTC. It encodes CASSQERTEQYF.

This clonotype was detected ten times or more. The CDR3 loop is CASSLVGEAGFEQYF. Here the CDR3 DNA reads TGTGCCAGCAGCTTAGTCGGGGAGGCTGGGTTCGAGCAGTACTTC. The chain joins TRBV7-2 to TRBJ2-7; perhaps TRBD2 as D (6 bases). Germline V gene lookup returns CDR1 SGHTA and CDR2 FQGNSA. The germline V and J ends were trimmed by 1 base and 6 bases, with 16 bases remaining between them. The CDR3 is 15 amino acids.